This record looks at one T cell receptor beta chain sequence and its context. The antigen remains unidentified. The CDR3 has 16 amino acids. The germline gives CDR1 SGHDT, CDR2 YYEEEE. The ends lost 4 bases at V and 5 bases at J; junction bases unmatched: 10. Using its own MiXCR run on the 5' RACE reads, TCRdb lists one record per CDR3 protein. The sample has about 890,000 distinct CDR3 sequences, about 12% seen once. This sample was taken from a study of identical twins. Study-wide results and caveats: Clonotypes of the beta chain that were abundant in cord blood carried fewer insertions (memory repertoires showed none).

In addition, the sample was reused for a study of yellow fever vaccine responses in identical twins.

Sequences were obtained from PBMCs. This chain links TRBV5-6 with TRBJ2-2, with 8 bases identical to TRBD2. This sequence originates from a woman under 30 in good health. CDR3 nucleotide sequence: TGTGCCAGCAGCCTTGCCGGGACTAGGTGGACCGGGGAGCTGTTTTTT. As protein: CASSLAGTRWTGELFF. The full variable domain, rest sourced from reference TRBV5-6 and TRBJ2-2, is DAGVTQSPTHLIKTRGQQVTLRCSPKSGHDTVSWYQQALGQGPQFIFQYYEEEERQRGNFPDRFSGHQFPNYSSELNVNALLLGDSALYLCASSLAGTRWTGELFFGEGSRLTVL.